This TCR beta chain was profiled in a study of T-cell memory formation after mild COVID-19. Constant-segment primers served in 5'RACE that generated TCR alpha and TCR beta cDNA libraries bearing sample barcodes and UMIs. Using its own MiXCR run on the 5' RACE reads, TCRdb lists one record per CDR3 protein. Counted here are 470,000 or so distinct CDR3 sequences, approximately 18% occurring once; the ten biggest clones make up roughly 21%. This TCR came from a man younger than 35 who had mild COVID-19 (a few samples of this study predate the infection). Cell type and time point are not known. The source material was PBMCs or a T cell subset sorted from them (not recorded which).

CDR3 in amino acids: CAISGGREDEQYF. In DNA form, the CDR3 reads TGTGCCATCAGTGGGGGCAGGGAGGACGAGCAGTACTTC. The chain combines TRBV10-3 with TRBJ2-7; D perhaps matches TRBD2 (6 bases). This CDR3 contains 13 residues. V lost 4 bases, J lost 5 bases, and 12 bases lay in between. Germline V gene data show CDR1 as ENHRY and CDR2 as SYGVKD.